This T cell receptor beta chain was recovered during a study of shared T cell receptors in the human thymus. CDR1 SQVTM and CDR2 ANQGSEA come from the germline V gene. The CDR3 runs 11 residues. V was pared by 5 bases and J by 4 bases, with 6 bases between. Data came from immunoSEQ multiplex PCR; TCRdb stores just in-frame clones and leaves some out. The table includes roughly 410,000 clones, approximately 95% detected once. The TCR sequence derives from a human donor. Sequenced material: thymocytes. This chain connects TRBV29-1 to TRBJ2-1; D ambiguous. CDR3: CSVCGYNEQFF. CDR3 nucleotide sequence: TGCAGCGTTTGCGGTTACAATGAGCAGTTCTTC.